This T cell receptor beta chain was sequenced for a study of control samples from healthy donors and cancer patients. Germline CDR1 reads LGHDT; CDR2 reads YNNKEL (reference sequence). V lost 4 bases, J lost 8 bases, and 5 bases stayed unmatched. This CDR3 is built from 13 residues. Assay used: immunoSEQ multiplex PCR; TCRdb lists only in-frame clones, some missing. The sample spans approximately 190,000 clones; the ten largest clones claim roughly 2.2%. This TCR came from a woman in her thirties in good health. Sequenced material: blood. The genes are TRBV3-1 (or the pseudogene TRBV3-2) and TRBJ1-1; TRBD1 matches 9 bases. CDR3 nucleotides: TGTGCCAGCAGCCGAGGACAGGGGCGAGAAGCTTTCTTT. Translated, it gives CASSRGQGREAFF.